Each of the 27 T cell receptor beta chains below was sequenced from the same sample in a study of T cells in Graves' hyperthyroidism and ophthalmopathy. TCR beta CDR3 region amplification was performed from RNA transcripts. A first-round RT-PCR of the TCR CDR3 used the HTBI primer set. Each CDR3 protein is one row after TCRdb ran MiXCR on the multiplex PCR reads. The sample consists of approximately 870,000 distinct CDR3 sequences, 35% to 40% of them appearing once. Sequenced input: blood. These receptors all stem from a man aged 18 to 29 with Graves' hyperthyroidism.

The rearrangement uses TRBV7-9 and TRBJ2-2; D unresolved. CDR1 SEHNR and CDR2 FQNEAQ come from the germline V gene (reference sequence). The CDR3 is made up of 14 amino acids. V shed 5 bases and J shed 4 bases, with 11 bases lying between them. The CDR3 loop reads CASSPVPGTGELFF. The CDR3 region has the DNA TGTGCCAGCAGCCCAGTTCCAGGCACCGGGGAGCTGTTTTTT.

This chain uses TRBV25-1 with TRBJ1-1; D ambiguous. Trimming removed 5 bases at V and 6 bases at J, with 16 bases between. Per germline, CDR1 MGHDK and CDR2 SYGVNS. The CDR3 length is 14 residues. CDR3 sequence (DNA): TGTGCCAGCAGTTACCAGGACGGGTGGGCTGAAGCTTTCTTT. Translation: CASSYQDGWAEAFF.

The chain combines TRBV5-1 with TRBJ1-1, with D perhaps TRBD1 (5 bases). The ends were cut back, 3 bases at V and 5 bases at J, with 14 bases in the middle. The germline gives CDR1 SGHRS, CDR2 YFSETQ. The CDR3 runs to 14 residues. Here the CDR3 reads CASSSQSQGTEAFF. CDR3 sequence (DNA): TGCGCCAGCAGCTCCCAGTCCCAGGGAACTGAAGCTTTCTTT. Filled out from reference TRBV5-1 and TRBJ1-1, the complete variable domain reads KAGVTQTPRYLIKTRGQQVTLSCSPISGHRSVSWYQQTPGQGLQFLFEYFSETQRNKGNFPGRFSGRQFSNSRSEMNVSTLELGDSALYLCASSSQSQGTEAFFGQGTRLTVV.

This chain uses TRBV2 with TRBJ1-6; the D gene is possibly TRBD1 (5 bases). Germline-derived CDR1 and CDR2 are SNHLY and FYNNEI. Trimming took off 6 bases at V and 6 bases at J, with 12 bases between the two ends. The CDR3 extends over 14 amino acids. The CDR3 DNA reads as TGTGCCAGCAGACCGGGACGGGCTAATTCACCCCTCCACTTT. This sequence encodes CASRPGRANSPLHF.

V is TRBV12-3 or TRBV12-4 and J is TRBJ1-5; a weak D match, TRBD1 (5 bases). The CDR3 length is 13 residues. V was pared by 3 bases and J by 5 bases, with 8 bases between. The DNA of the CDR3 is TGTGCCAGCAGTTTCGTAGGGGATCAGCCCCAGCATTTT. Amino acid sequence: CASSFVGDQPQHF.

The V gene is TRBV7-2, the J gene TRBJ2-7; 12 bases map to TRBD2. Germline assignment: CDR1 SGHTA and CDR2 FQGNSA. This CDR3 is 17 amino acids long. J was trimmed by 2 bases and V by 1 base; bases with no gene match: 6. DNA of the CDR3: TGTGCCAGCAGCTTAGTTGCTAGCGGGAGGGACCCCTACGAGCAGTACTTC. Its protein is CASSLVASGRDPYEQYF.

This clonotype was seen a handful of times. This CDR3 reads CASTPGGQFVNTEAFF. The CDR3 DNA reads as TGTGCCAGCACTCCAGGGGGACAATTCGTGAACACTGAAGCTTTCTTT. The J gene is TRBJ1-1, the V gene TRBV2; 7 bases are shared with TRBD1. The trim removed 7 bases at V and 0 bases at J, leaving 11 bases unmatched. Germline V CDR1 and CDR2: SNHLY, FYNNEI. This CDR3 spans 16 amino acids. Full variable domain (outside the CDR3, taken from reference TRBV2 and TRBJ1-1): EPEVTQTPSHQVTQMGQEVILRCVPISNHLYFYWYRQILGQKVEFLVSFYNNEISEKSEIFDDQFSVERPDGSNFTLKIRSTKLEDSAMYFCASTPGGQFVNTEAFFGQGTRLTVV.

A remark on this clonotype: The CDR3 does not end in the conserved phenylalanine or tryptophan, so this is likely a read error. The chain uses TRBV7-9 and TRBJ2-7, with D perhaps matching TRBD2 (5 bases). Germline-derived CDR1 and CDR2 are SEHNR and FQNEAQ (reference sequence). The length of the CDR3 is 15 residues. Between the trimmed V and J ends, which lost 5 bases and 6 bases, there was a span of 20 bases. The CDR3 spells CASSPEDGPYGEQYL. The DNA for the CDR3 is TGTGCCAGCAGCCCGGAGGACGGGCCGTATGGCGAGCAGTACCTC.

This chain connects TRBV4-1 to TRBJ2-5; no clear D gene. Germline V lookup: CDR1 MGHRA, CDR2 YSYEKL. V was cut by 2 bases and J by 5 bases, with 15 bases left in between. The CDR3 is 15 amino acids. The CDR3 bases are TGCGCCAGCAGCCAATCTGACGGGTTTAGGGAGACCCAGTACTTC. Its translation is CASSQSDGFRETQYF.

Turning to this clonotype: With a much larger clone just one base away, this may be a read error. The rearrangement links TRBV7-9 to TRBJ1-2; 9 bases agree with TRBD1. The V gene's germline CDR1 is SEHNR and CDR2 FQNEAQ (reference sequence). Trimming at V came to 2 bases and at J to 4 bases, leaving 8 bases not matched to a gene. The CDR3 loop spans 16 amino acids. The CDR3 DNA follows: TGTGCCAGCAGCTTAAGGAACAGGGGGCCTAGCTATGGCTACACCTTC. This sequence encodes CASSLRNRGPSYGYTF.

This clonotype appeared many times. The chain recombines TRBV2 with TRBJ1-1; TRBD1 might be the D (5 bases). With 8 bases removed from V and 1 base from J, the gap between germline ends came to 8 bases. This CDR3 contains 12 residues. Germline CDR1 and CDR2: SNHLY and FYNNEI. In DNA, the CDR3 is TGTGCCAGCCCAGGGAAGAACACTGAAGCTTTCTTT. It encodes CASPGKNTEAFF. The full variable domain, rest sourced from reference TRBV2 and TRBJ1-1, is EPEVTQTPSHQVTQMGQEVILRCVPISNHLYFYWYRQILGQKVEFLVSFYNNEISEKSEIFDDQFSVERPDGSNFTLKIRSTKLEDSAMYFCASPGKNTEAFFGQGTRLTVV.

This sequence joins TRBV25-1 and TRBJ2-6; 10 nucleotides align to TRBD1. Germline loops: CDR1 MGHDK, CDR2 SYGVNS. The CDR3 runs to 14 residues. The CDR3 nucleotides read TGTGCTAGGGACAGGGGACATGGGGCCAACGTCCTGACTTTC. Translating it yields CARDRGHGANVLTF.

J is TRBJ1-3 and V is TRBV10-3; no clear D gene. The CDR3 covers 13 residues. Germline V gene data show CDR1 as ENHRY and CDR2 as SYGVKD. Deletions cut 10 bases from V and 3 bases from J, with 13 bases between. The CDR3 coding sequence is TGTGCCAGCACCGACAACTTTGGAAACACCATATATTTT. This gives the protein CASTDNFGNTIYF.

About this clonotype: Germline and junction disagree at one end, which may indicate a read error. The V call is TRBV6-9, the J call TRBJ2-1; D unresolved. The germline gives CDR1 MNHGY, CDR2 SVAAGI. The CDR3 contains 16 residues. The CDR3 nucleotides read TGTGCCAGCAGTGATTCGGCAGCGAGCTCCTACAATGAGCAGTTCTTC. Amino acid sequence: CASSDSAASSYNEQFF.

The chain is built from TRBV7-9 and TRBJ2-5; the match to TRBD2 covers 7 bases. Trimming cost V 5 bases and J 4 bases; bases outside gene matches: 4. The CDR3 is made up of 13 amino acids. Germline V lookup: CDR1 SEHNR, CDR2 FQNEAQ (reference sequence). The CDR3 region is CASSPGRTETQYF. For the CDR3, the DNA is TGTGCCAGCAGCCCCGGGAGGACAGAGACCCAGTACTTC.

This clonotype was counted between two and nine times. The rearrangement uses TRBV12-3 or TRBV12-4 and TRBJ2-2; 9 nucleotides agree with TRBD1. Trimming cost V 3 bases and J 5 bases; bases outside gene matches: 7. This CDR3 region has 16 residues. CDR3 sequence (DNA): TGTGCCAGCAGTTTTAGGGGACAGGGTGGAACCGGGGAGCTGTTTTTT. Its protein is CASSFRGQGGTGELFF.

This clonotype turned up a few times. The chain employs TRBV19 and TRBJ1-1; D unresolved. The V and J ends lost 4 bases and 3 bases respectively, with 9 bases between them. The CDR3 spans 13 residues. The germline gives CDR1 LNHDA, CDR2 SQIVND (reference sequence). In nucleotides, the CDR3 is TGTGCCAGTAGTACCGGGATGGACACTGAAGCTTTCTTT. Its translation is CASSTGMDTEAFF.

This clonotype was picked up a small number of times. A junction boundary mismatches the germline segment, possibly from a read error. This chain links TRBV4-2 with TRBJ2-5; D is perhaps TRBD1 (7 bases). The CDR3 extends over 14 amino acids. Germline assignment: CDR1 LGHNA and CDR2 YNFKEQ. The CDR3 region is CASTQTGAGETQYF. The CDR3 coding sequence is TGTGCCAGCACCCAAACAGGGGCGGGGGAGACCCAGTACTTC.

The genes are TRBV13 and TRBJ1-1, with TRBD1 matching 9 bases. CDR3 size: 15 residues. Germline V CDR1 and CDR2: PRHDT, FYEKMQ (reference sequence). J gave up 11 bases and V 5 bases, and 15 bases lay outside the gene matches. CDR3: CASSLGTGSLEYAFF. CDR3 nucleotides: TGTGCCAGCAGCCTTGGGACAGGGAGCTTGGAGTACGCTTTCTTT.

This sequence joins TRBV14 and TRBJ2-2; 8 bases fit TRBD1. The CDR3 consists of 15 residues. The germline V gene has CDR1 SGHDN and CDR2 FVKESK. V shed 5 bases, J shed 6 bases, and the junction held 8 bases outside the gene matches. The DNA of the CDR3 is TGTGCCAGCAGCGCGGACAGGGTTCGGGCCGGGGAGCTGTTTTTT. As protein: CASSADRVRAGELFF.

DNA for the CDR3: TGCAGTGCTAGAGATAGTAGCGGGGAAGTCGGGTACGAGCAGTACTTC. As protein: CSARDSSGEVGYEQYF. The chain has TRBV20-1 and TRBJ2-7, with 8 bases that match TRBD2. Trimming cost V 0 bases and J 4 bases; bases outside gene matches: 11. This CDR3 has 16 amino acids. Germline CDR1 DFQATT, CDR2 SNEGSKA (reference sequence).

V gene TRBV6-1 combines with J gene TRBJ1-5; D ambiguous. V lost 5 bases and J lost 6, with 11 bases in between. Germline loops: CDR1 MNHNS, CDR2 SASEGT. The CDR3 contains 13 residues. The CDR3 bases are TGTGCCAGCAGTTACTCATTGGCTCAGCCCCAGCATTTT. Protein sequence: CASSYSLAQPQHF.

This clonotype was counted a few times. CDR3 amino acids: CASSDGTGEAIGEKLFF. CDR3 coding DNA: TGTGCCAGCAGCGACGGGACAGGGGAAGCGATAGGTGAAAAACTGTTTTTT. V and J are TRBV9 and TRBJ1-4, with 10 nucleotides matching TRBD1. V was clipped by 3 bases and J by 7 bases; unmatched bases: 12. The CDR3 spans 17 residues. The germline V gene encodes CDR1 SGDLS and CDR2 YYNGEE.

This clonotype has a count of ten or more. The chain employs TRBV2 and TRBJ1-1; D is ambiguous. Germline loops: CDR1 SNHLY, CDR2 FYNNEI. V was pared by 7 bases and J by 1 base, with 7 bases between. This CDR3 is built from 12 residues. DNA of the CDR3: TGTGCCAGCATTTCACCGAACACTGAAGCTTTCTTT. It is translated as CASISPNTEAFF.

This clonotype came up many times. V and J are TRBV29-1 and TRBJ2-7; 8 bases fit TRBD2. This CDR3 has 12 residues. Germline values: CDR1 SQVTM, CDR2 ANQGSEA. The junction had 3 bases not matched to a gene; V was cut back by 4 bases and J by 4 bases. The DNA for the CDR3 is TGCAGCGTTGCGGGGGGGAGGTACGAGCAGTACTTC. Its protein is CSVAGGRYEQYF.

This clonotype has a handful of counts. The final CDR3 position lacks the conserved phenylalanine or tryptophan, pointing to a likely read error. The DNA is omitted, as the CDR3 cannot be located on it reliably, and the CDR3 follows TCRdb's listing. V usage is TRBV7-3 and J usage is TRBJ2-5; the table's D call of TRBD2 was not tested on the DNA. Germline V gene sequence: CDR1 SGHTA, CDR2 FQGTGA. The CDR3 totals 10 residues, both ends included. CDR3 sequence: CASSPPGLAG.

Notes on this clonotype: At one end, the junction sequence differs from germline, possibly due to a read error. This chain uses TRBV7-2 with TRBJ2-5, with D hard to call. This CDR3 spans 13 amino acids. CDR1 is SGHTA, CDR2 FQGNSA, per germline. The CDR3 DNA sequence: TGCGCCAGCAGCCCAGTCCGGGCGGAGACCCAGTACTTC. It codes for CASSPVRAETQYF.